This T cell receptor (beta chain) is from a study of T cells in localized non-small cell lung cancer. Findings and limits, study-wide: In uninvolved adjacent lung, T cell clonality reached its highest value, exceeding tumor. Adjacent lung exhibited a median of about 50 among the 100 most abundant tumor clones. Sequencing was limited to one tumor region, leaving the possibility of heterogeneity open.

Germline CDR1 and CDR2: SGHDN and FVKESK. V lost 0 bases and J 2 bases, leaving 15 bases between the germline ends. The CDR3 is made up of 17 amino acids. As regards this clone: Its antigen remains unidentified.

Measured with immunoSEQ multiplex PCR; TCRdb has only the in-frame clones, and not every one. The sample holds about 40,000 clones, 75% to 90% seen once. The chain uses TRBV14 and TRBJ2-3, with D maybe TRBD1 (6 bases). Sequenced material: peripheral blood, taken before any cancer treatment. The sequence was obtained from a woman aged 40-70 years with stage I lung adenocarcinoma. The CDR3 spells CASSQDRPGAITDTQYF. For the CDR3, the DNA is TGTGCCAGCAGCCAAGATCGCCCAGGGGCGATCACAGATACGCAGTATTTT.